A single sample is the source of the 9 T cell receptor beta chains below, sequenced in a study of response to subunit inactivated influenza vaccine (dated by TCRdb to the late 2010s). To prepare the library, RT-PCR was applied. Sequencing used an Illumina HiSeq 2500. TCRdb reworked the public reads: Q25 trimming with fastp, MiXCR clone assembly, productive beta chains retained. Merged by CDR3 protein, the rows form single entries marked with the most common genes and DNA. Counted in this sample were some 570,000 distinct CDR3 sequences; over 9% of them appeared once. Approximately 11% of the sample goes to the ten largest clones. This same sample was also taken into another study, of T cells expressing NK-cell markers. In that second paper, the authors write: 5'RACE template switching, by which a universal primer site and unique molecular identifiers were added, was used to make TCR beta cDNA libraries.

This sample comprised PBMCs from blood, obtained on the day of vaccination. The source of these receptors is a man aged 50 or older who received an inactivated influenza vaccine. Donor details come from another sample of the same person, matched by shared clones.

This CDR3 reads CASSLVGTSGNEQYF. CDR3 in DNA: TGTGCCAGCAGCTTAGTTGGGACTAGCGGGAACGAGCAGTACTTC. The chain uses TRBV7-2 and TRBJ2-7, with TRBD2 matching 13 bases. This CDR3 has 15 amino acids. The trim removed 1 base at V and 5 bases at J, leaving 2 bases unmatched. Germline V gene lookup returns CDR1 SGHTA and CDR2 FQGNSA.

This clonotype was seen more than once but under ten times. The chain combines TRBV4-1 with TRBJ2-5; weak D call: TRBD2 (6 bases). This CDR3 is built from 15 residues. Germline CDR1 reads MGHRA; CDR2 reads YSYEKL. Trimming cost V 1 base and J 5 bases, with 14 bases left between them. CDR3 residues: CASSQGGTSRETQYF. As DNA, the CDR3 is TGCGCCAGCAGCCAAGGCGGGACTTCGAGGGAGACCCAGTACTTC.

This clonotype was counted only a few times. The chain couples TRBV11-2 to TRBJ2-2; 8 bases fit TRBD2. The CDR3 runs to 17 residues. CDR1 is SGHAT and CDR2 is FQNNGV in the germline V gene. V lost 5 bases, J lost 2 bases, and 10 bases stayed unmatched. In DNA, the CDR3 is TGTGCCAGCAGCCCAATAGCGGGGCGGGTCAACACCGGGGAGCTGTTTTTT. This sequence encodes CASSPIAGRVNTGELFF.

This clonotype was counted ten times or more. The chain carries TRBV7-2 and TRBJ2-6; possible D gene TRBD2, 6 bases. The CDR3 has 15 amino acids. Trimming left V 5 bases short and J 4 bases short, with 12 bases between. The germline V gene has CDR1 SGHTA and CDR2 FQGNSA. CDR3 region: CASSNSGSGANVLTF. DNA of the CDR3: TGTGCCAGCAGCAATAGCGGTTCCGGGGCCAACGTCCTGACTTTC.

This clonotype appeared a few times. The chain carries TRBV29-1 and TRBJ2-1; no definite D call. The CDR3 sequence is 10 residues long. Germline values: CDR1 SQVTM, CDR2 ANQGSEA. Deletions cut 6 bases from V and 5 bases from J, with 5 bases between. Here the CDR3 reads CSVRHNEQFF. The DNA of the CDR3 is TGCAGCGTAAGACACAATGAGCAGTTCTTC.

This clonotype appeared many times. V is TRBV29-1 and J is TRBJ2-3; tentatively, D is TRBD2 (7 bases). Germline V CDR1 and CDR2: SQVTM, ANQGSEA. Trimming stripped 6 bases from V and 1 base from J, with 14 bases between. The CDR3 runs to 14 residues. This CDR3 reads CSVLQGGGTDTQYF. Here the CDR3 DNA reads TGCAGCGTCCTACAGGGAGGGGGCACAGATACGCAGTATTTT.

This clonotype was seen repeatedly, ten times or more. The chain employs TRBV24-1 and TRBJ2-7; D ambiguous. The CDR3 runs 13 residues. With 1 base removed from V and 5 bases from J, the gap between germline ends came to 8 bases. Germline CDR1 KGHDR, CDR2 SFDVKD. CDR3: CATSDFGEHEQYF. The CDR3 DNA reads as TGTGCCACCAGTGATTTTGGGGAACACGAGCAGTACTTC.

The table lists this clonotype with a few counts. The J gene is TRBJ2-1, the V gene TRBV7-9; D remains ambiguous. This CDR3 has 12 amino acids. Germline V gene data show CDR1 as SEHNR and CDR2 as FQNEAQ (reference sequence). V shed 2 bases and J shed 8 bases, with 7 bases lying between them. The CDR3 nucleotides read TGTGCCAGCAGCTTATTTGGGTATGAGCAGTTCTTC. Translated: CASSLFGYEQFF.

V usage is TRBV5-6 and J usage is TRBJ1-1; D is undetermined. The V gene's germline CDR1 is SGHDT and CDR2 YYEEEE. The length of the CDR3 is 14 residues. V lost 6 bases and J 4 bases, leaving 16 bases between the germline ends. CDR3 nucleotides: TGTGCCAGCATCCTGCGAGTGGTGGGCACTGAAGCTTTCTTT. Encoded protein: CASILRVVGTEAFF.